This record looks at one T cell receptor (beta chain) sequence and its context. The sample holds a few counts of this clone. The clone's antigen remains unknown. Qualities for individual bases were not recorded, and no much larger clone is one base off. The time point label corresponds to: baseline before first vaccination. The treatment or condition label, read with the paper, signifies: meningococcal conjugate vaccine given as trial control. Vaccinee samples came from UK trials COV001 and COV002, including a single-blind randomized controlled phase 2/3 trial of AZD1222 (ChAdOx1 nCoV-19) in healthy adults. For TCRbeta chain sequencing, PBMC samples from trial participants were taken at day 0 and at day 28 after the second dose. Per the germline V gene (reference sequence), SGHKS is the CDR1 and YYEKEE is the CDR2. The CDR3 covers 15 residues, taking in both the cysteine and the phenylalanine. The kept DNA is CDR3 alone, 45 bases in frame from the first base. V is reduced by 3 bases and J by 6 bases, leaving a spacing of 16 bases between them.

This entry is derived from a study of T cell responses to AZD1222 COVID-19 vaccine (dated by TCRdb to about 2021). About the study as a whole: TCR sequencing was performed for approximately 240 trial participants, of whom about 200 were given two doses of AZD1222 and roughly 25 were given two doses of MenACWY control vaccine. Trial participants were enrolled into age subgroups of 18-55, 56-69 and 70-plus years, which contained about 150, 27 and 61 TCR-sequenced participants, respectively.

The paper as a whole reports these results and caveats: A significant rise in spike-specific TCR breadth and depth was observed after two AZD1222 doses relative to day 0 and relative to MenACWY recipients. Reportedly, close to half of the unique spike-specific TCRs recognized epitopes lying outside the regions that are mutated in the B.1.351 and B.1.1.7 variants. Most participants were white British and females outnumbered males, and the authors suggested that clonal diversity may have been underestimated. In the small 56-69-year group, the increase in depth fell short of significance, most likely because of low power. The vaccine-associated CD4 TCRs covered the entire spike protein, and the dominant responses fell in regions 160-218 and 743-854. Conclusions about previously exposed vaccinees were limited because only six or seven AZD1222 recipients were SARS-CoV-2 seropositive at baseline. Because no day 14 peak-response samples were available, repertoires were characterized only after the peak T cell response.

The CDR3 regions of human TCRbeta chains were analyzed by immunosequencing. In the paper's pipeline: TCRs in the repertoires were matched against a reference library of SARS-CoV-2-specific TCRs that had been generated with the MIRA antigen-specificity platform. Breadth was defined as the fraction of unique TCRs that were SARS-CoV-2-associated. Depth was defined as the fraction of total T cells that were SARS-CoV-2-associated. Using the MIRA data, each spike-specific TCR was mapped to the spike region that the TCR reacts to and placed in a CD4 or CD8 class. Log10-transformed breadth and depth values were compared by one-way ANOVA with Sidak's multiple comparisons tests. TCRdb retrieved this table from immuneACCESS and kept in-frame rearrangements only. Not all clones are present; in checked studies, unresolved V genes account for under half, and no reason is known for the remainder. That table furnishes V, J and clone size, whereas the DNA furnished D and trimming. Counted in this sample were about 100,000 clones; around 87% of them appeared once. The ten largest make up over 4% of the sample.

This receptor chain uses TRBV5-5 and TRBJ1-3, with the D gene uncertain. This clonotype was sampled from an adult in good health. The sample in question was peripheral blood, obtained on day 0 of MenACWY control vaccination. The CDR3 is CASSYDTVSENTIYF. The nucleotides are TGTGCCAGCAGCTACGATACGGTATCGGAAAACACCATATATTTT.